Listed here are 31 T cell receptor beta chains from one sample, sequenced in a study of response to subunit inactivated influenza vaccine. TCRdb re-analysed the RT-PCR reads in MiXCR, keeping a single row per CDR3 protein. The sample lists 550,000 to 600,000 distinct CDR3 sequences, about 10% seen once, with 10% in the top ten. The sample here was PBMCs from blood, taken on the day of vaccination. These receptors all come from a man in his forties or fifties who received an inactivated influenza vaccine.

CDR3 in DNA: TGTGCCAGCAGCCGAAGTAGCGGGACTAGCTACGAGCAGTACTTC. Its translation is CASSRSSGTSYEQYF. J is TRBJ2-7 and V is TRBV7-8, with 8 bases identical to TRBD2. J was trimmed by 3 bases and V by 5 bases; bases with no gene match: 9. This CDR3 has 15 residues. Germline CDR1 reads SGHVS; CDR2 reads FQNEAQ.

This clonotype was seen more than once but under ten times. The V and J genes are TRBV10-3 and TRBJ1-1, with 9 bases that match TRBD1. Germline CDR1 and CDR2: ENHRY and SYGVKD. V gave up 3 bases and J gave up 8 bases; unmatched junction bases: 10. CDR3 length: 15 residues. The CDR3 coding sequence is TGTGCCATCAGTGACCAAGGACAGGGGATGAGAGAAGCTTTCTTT. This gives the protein CAISDQGQGMREAFF.

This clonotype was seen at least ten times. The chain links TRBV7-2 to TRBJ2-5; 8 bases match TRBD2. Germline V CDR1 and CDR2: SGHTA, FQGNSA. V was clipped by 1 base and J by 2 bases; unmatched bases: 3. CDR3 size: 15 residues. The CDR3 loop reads CASSLVAGGQETQYF. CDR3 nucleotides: TGTGCCAGCAGCTTAGTTGCGGGGGGACAAGAGACCCAGTACTTC.

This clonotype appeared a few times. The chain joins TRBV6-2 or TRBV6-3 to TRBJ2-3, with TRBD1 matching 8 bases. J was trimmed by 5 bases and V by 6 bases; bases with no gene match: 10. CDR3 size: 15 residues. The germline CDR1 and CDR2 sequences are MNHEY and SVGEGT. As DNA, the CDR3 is TGTGCCAGCAGGGACGGGTCAGGGGGCCGAGATACGCAGTATTTT. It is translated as CASRDGSGGRDTQYF.

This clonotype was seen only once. CDR3 coding DNA: TGTGCCAGTAGTATTCAGGGTGGAACAGATACGCAGTATTTT. It codes for CASSIQGGTDTQYF. The V call is TRBV19, the J call TRBJ2-3; maybe TRBD1 (5 bases). Germline V gene sequence: CDR1 LNHDA, CDR2 SQIVND (reference sequence). CDR3 length equals 14 residues. V was trimmed by 3 bases and J by 3 bases, leaving 10 bases between them.

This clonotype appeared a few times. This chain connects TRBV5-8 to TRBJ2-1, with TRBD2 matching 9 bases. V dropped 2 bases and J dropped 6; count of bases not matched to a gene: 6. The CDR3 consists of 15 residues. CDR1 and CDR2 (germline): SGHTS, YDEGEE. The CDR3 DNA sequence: TGTGCCAGCAGCTTAGCGGGAGGATTCTCCAATGAGCAGTTCTTC. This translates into CASSLAGGFSNEQFF.

The CDR3, as DNA: TGTGCCATCAGTGAGTCGGCAGGGGTAAAGATAGAGACCCAGTACTTC. This encodes CAISESAGVKIETQYF. The V gene is TRBV10-3, the J gene TRBJ2-5; maybe TRBD1 (6 bases). The CDR3 totals 16 residues. Trimming took 0 bases from V and 4 from J, leaving 15 bases between them. In germline, CDR1 is ENHRY, CDR2 SYGVKD.

The CDR3, as DNA: TGTGCCAGCACCGTGGGGACGGGCTCCTACGAGCAGTACTTC. This encodes CASTVGTGSYEQYF. The rearrangement links TRBV2 to TRBJ2-7; D may match TRBD1 or TRBD2 (5 bases each). This CDR3 spans 14 amino acids. Trimming shortened V by 7 bases and J by 0 bases, and 13 bases separated the two germline ends. The germline gives CDR1 SNHLY, CDR2 FYNNEI.

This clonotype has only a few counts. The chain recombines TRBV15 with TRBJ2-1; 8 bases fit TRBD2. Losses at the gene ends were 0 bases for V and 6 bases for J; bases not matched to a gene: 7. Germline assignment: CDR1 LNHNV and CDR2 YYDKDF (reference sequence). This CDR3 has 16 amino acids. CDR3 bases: TGTGCCACCAGCAGAGAAGTGGCGGGGGGACTCAATGAGCAGTTCTTC. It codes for CATSREVAGGLNEQFF.

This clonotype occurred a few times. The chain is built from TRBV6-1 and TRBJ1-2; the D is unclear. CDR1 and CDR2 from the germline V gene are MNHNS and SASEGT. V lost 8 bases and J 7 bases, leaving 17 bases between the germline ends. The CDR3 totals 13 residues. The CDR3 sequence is CASRVPGVGGYTF. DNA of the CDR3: TGTGCCAGCCGGGTGCCGGGTGTTGGTGGCTACACCTTC.

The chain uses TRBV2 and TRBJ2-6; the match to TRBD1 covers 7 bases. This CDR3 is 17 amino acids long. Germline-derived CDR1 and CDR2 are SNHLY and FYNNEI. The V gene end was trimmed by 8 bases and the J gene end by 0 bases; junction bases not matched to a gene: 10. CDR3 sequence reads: CASHRDRRLSGANVLTF. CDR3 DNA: TGTGCCAGCCACCGGGACAGAAGACTCTCTGGGGCCAACGTCCTGACTTTC. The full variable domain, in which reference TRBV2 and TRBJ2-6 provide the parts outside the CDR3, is EPEVTQTPSHQVTQMGQEVILRCVPISNHLYFYWYRQILGQKVEFLVSFYNNEISEKSEIFDDQFSVERPDGSNFTLKIRSTKLEDSAMYFCASHRDRRLSGANVLTFGAGSRLTVL.

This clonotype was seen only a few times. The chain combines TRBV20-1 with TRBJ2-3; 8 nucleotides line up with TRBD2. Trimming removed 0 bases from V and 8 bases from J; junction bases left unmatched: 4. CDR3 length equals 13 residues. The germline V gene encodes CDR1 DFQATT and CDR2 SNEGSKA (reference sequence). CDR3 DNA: TGCAGTGCTAGAGATGGGAGCGGGGGTACGCAGTATTTT. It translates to CSARDGSGGTQYF.

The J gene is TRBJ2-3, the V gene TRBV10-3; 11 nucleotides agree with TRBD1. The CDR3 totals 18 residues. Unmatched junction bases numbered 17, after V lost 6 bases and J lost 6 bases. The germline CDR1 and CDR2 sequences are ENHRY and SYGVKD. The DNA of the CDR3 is TGTGCCATCAGGGCCAGCCGAGGACAGGGGGCGGCTGTGGATACGCAGTATTTT. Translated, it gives CAIRASRGQGAAVDTQYF.

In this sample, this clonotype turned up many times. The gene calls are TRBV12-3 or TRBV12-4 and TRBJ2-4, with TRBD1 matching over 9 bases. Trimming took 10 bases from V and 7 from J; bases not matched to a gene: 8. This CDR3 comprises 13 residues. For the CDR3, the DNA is TGTGCCACTCAGACAGGGGGAGAGAACATTCAGTACTTC. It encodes CATQTGGENIQYF.

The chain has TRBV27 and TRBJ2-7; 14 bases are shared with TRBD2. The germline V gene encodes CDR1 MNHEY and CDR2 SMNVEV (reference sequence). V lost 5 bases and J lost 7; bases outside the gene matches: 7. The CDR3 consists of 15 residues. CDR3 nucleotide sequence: TGTGCCAGCAGTCCGACTAGCGGGGGGGTATGGGAGCAGTACTTC. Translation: CASSPTSGGVWEQYF.

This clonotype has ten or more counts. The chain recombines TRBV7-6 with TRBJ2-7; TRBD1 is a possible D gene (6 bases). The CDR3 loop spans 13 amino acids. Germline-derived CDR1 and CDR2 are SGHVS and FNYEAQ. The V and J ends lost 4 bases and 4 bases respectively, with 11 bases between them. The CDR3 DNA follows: TGTGCCAGCAGCTCGAACCAGGGGTACGAGCAGTACTTC. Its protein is CASSSNQGYEQYF. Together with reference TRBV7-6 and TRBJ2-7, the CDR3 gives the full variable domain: GAGVSQSPRYKVTKRGQDVALRCDPISGHVSLYWYRQALGQGPEFLTYFNYEAQQDKSGLPNDRFSAERPEGSISTLTIQRTEQRDSAMYRCASSSNQGYEQYFGPGTRLTVT.

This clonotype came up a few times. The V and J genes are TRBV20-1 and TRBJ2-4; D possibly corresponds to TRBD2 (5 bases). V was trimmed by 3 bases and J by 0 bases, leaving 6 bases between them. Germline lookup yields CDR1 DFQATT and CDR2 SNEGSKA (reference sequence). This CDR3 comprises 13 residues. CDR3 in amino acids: CSASEGAKNIQYF. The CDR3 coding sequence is TGCAGTGCTAGTGAGGGAGCCAAAAACATTCAGTACTTC.

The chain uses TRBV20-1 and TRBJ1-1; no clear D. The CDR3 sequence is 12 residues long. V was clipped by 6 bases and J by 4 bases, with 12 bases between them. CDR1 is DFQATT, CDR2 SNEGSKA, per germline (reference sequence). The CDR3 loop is CSAKNPGTEAFF. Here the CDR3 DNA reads TGCAGTGCCAAGAACCCGGGCACTGAAGCTTTCTTT.

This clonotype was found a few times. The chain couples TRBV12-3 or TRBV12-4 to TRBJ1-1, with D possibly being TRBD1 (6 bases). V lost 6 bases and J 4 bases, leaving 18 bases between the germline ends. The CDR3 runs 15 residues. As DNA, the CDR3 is TGTGCCAGCAGACCCTCGGGGGGGGCTGGCACTGAAGCTTTCTTT. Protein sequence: CASRPSGGAGTEAFF.

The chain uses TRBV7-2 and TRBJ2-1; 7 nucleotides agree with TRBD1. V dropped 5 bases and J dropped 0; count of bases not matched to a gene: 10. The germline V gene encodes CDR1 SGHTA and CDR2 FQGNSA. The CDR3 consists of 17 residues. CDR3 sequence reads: CASSRNGQVGSYNEQFF. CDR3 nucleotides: TGTGCCAGCAGCCGCAATGGACAGGTTGGCTCCTACAATGAGCAGTTCTTC.

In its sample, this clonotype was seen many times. CDR3 region: CASSLGSRGHDTQYF. Written as DNA, the CDR3 is TGCGCCAGCAGCTTAGGGTCCAGGGGGCATGATACGCAGTATTTT. The gene calls are TRBV5-1 and TRBJ2-3; 8 nucleotides agree with TRBD1. The V segment lost 2 bases and the J segment 6 bases; nucleotides outside the gene matches: 8. Per the germline V gene, CDR1 is SGHRS and CDR2 is YFSETQ. The CDR3 has 15 residues.

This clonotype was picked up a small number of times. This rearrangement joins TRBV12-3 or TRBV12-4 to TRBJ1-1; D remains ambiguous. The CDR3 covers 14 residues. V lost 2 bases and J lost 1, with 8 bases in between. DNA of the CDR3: TGTGCCAGCAGTTTATGGGTAGGGAACACTGAAGCTTTCTTT. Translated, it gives CASSLWVGNTEAFF.

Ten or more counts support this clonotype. The CDR3 DNA reads as TGTGCCAGCAGTTTCCCTACAACTACCGGGGAGCTGTTTTTT. Its translation: CASSFPTTTGELFF. V gene TRBV28 combines with J gene TRBJ2-2; D unresolved. Per germline, CDR1 MDHEN and CDR2 SYDVKM. The length of the CDR3 is 14 residues. The V gene lost 3 bases and the J gene lost 5 bases, with 10 bases spanning the gap.

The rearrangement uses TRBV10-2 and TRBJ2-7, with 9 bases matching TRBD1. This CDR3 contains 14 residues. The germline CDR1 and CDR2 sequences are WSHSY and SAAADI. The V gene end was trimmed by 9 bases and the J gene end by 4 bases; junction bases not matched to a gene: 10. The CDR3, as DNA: TGCGCCAGTAAAAACAGGGGGCGAGAGTACGAGCAGTACTTC. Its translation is CASKNRGREYEQYF.

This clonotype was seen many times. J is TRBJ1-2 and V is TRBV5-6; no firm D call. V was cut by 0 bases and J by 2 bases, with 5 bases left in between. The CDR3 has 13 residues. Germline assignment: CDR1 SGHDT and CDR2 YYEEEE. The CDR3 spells CASSLAENYGYTF. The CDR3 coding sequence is TGTGCCAGCAGCTTGGCAGAAAACTATGGCTACACCTTC.

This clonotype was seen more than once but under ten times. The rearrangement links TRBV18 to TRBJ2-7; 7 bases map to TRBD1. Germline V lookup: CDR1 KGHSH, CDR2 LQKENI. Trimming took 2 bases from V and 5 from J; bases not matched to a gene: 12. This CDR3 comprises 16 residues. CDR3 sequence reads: CASSPLQGSRLNEQYF. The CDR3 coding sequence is TGTGCCAGCTCACCATTACAGGGGTCAAGACTAAACGAGCAGTACTTC.

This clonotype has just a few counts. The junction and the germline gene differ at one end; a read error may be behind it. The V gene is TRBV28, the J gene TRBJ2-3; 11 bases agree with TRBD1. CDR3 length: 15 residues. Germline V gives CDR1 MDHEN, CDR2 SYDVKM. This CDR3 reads CASSSPGQGAETQYF. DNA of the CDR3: TGTGCCAGCAGTTCCCCAGGACAGGGGGCAGAGACGCAGTATTTT. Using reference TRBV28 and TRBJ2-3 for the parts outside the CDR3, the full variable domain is DVKVTQSSRYLVKRTGEKVFLECVQDMDHENMFWYRQDPGLGLRLIYFSYDVKMKEKGDIPEGYSVSREKKERFSLILESASTNQTSMYLCASSSPGQGAETQYFGPGTRLTVL.

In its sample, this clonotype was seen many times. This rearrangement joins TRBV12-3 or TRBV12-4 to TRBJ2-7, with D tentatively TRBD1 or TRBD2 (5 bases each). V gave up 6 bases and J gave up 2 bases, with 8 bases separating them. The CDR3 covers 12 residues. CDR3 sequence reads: CASSPGPYEQYF. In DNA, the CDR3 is TGTGCCAGCAGCCCGGGGCCCTACGAGCAGTACTTC.

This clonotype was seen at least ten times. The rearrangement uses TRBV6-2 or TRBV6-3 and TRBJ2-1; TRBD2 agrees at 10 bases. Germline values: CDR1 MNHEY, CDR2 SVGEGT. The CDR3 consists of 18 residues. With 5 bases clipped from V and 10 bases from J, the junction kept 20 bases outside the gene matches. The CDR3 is CASSPLGTGLAVEGEQFF. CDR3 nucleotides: TGTGCCAGCAGTCCCCTTGGGACAGGACTAGCGGTCGAGGGGGAGCAGTTCTTC.

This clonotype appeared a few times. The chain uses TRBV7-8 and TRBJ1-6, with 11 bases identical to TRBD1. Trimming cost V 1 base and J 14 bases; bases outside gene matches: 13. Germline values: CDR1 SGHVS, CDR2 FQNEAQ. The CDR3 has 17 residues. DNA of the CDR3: TGTGCCAGCAGCTTAGAAATTCCGGACAGGGGGCCCTTAGCCCTCCACTTT. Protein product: CASSLEIPDRGPLALHF.

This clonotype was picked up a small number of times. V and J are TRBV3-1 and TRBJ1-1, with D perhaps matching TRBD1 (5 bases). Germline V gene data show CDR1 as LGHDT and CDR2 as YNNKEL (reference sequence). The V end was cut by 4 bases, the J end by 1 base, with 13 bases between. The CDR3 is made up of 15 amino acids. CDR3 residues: CASSLRGRWNTEAFF. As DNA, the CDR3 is TGTGCCAGCAGCCTCCGGGGGAGGTGGAACACTGAAGCTTTCTTT.